The source of this T cell receptor (beta chain) is a study of T cells in Graves' hyperthyroidism and ophthalmopathy. General study results and limits: Using 13 V-J features, a model discriminated ophthalmopathy from stable hyperthyroidism. Blood also held most thyroid clonotypes expanded beyond 0.001.

Uncontrolled infections, other autoimmune diseases, pregnancy or lactation led to exclusion of patients. The study based diagnoses on clinical symptoms, serum thyroxine and TRAb, thyroid ultrasound and orbital computed tomography. Germline-derived CDR1 and CDR2 are SGHRS and YFSETQ. This CDR3 comprises 13 residues. The source material, RNA transcripts, was used to amplify TCR beta CDR3 regions. The TCR CDR3 first-round RT-PCR relied on the HTBI primer set. From the multiplex PCR reads, TCRdb called clonotypes with MiXCR, one entry per CDR3 protein. The table has over 650,000 distinct CDR3 sequences, 45% seen once. Comment on this clonotype: The antigen is not known. An end of the junction differs from the germline gene, which may be a read error.

This rearrangement joins TRBV5-1 to TRBJ1-2; perhaps TRBD1 as D (6 bases). This receptor was identified in an adult man with Graves' disease, either hyperthyroidism or ophthalmopathy (not recorded which). Material: peripheral blood or thyroid tissue (not recorded which). The CDR3 nucleotides are TGTGCCTGGGCAGTGGACAGCGACTATGGCTACACCTTC. This sequence encodes CAWAVDSDYGYTF.